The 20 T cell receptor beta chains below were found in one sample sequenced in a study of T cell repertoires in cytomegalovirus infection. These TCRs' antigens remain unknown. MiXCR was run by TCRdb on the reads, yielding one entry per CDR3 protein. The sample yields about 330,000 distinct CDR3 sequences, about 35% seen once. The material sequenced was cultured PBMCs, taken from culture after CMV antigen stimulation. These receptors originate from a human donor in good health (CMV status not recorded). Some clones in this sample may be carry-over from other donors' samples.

As DNA, the CDR3 is TGCGCCAGCAGCCAAGGGGGGCGGAACACCATATATTTT. This gives the protein CASSQGGRNTIYF. This sequence joins TRBV4-1 and TRBJ1-3, with TRBD1 as a possible D gene (6 bases). Per the germline V gene, CDR1 is MGHRA and CDR2 is YSYEKL. V was cut by 1 base and J by 7 bases, with 8 bases left in between. The CDR3 loop spans 13 amino acids.

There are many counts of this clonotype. The CDR3 region has the DNA TGTGCCAGCAGCCGGGACTTGTGGTCAGATACGCAGTATTTT. It is translated as CASSRDLWSDTQYF. The chain combines TRBV7-2 with TRBJ2-3, with D possibly matching TRBD2 (6 bases). The V gene lost 5 bases and the J gene lost 4 bases, with 13 bases spanning the gap. The CDR3 has 14 amino acids. Germline V gives CDR1 SGHTA, CDR2 FQGNSA.

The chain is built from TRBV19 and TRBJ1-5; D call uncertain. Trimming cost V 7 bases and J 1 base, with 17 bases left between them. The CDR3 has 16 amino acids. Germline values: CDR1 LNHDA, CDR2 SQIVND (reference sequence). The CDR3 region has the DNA TGTGCCAGTACCCCCCTCGGGGAGGGAAGCAATCAGCCCCAGCATTTT. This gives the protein CASTPLGEGSNQPQHF.

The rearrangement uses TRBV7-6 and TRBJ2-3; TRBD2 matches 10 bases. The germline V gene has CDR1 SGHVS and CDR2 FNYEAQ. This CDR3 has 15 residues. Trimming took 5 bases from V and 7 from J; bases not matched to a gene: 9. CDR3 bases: TGTGCCAGCAGCCCTCTAGCGGGAGTCCCAAATACGCAGTATTTT. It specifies CASSPLAGVPNTQYF.

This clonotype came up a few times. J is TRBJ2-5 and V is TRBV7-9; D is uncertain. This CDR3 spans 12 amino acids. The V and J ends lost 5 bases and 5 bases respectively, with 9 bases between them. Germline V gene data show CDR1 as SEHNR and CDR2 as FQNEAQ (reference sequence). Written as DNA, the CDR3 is TGTGCCAGCAGCCCTCAAGCTGAGACCCAGTACTTC. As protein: CASSPQAETQYF.

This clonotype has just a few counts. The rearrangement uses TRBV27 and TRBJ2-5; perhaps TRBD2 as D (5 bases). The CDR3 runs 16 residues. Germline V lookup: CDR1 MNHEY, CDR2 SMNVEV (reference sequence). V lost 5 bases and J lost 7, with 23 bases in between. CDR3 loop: CASSPNTRVLETTQYF. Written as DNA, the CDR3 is TGTGCCAGCAGTCCGAACACACGGGTACTAGAAACGACCCAGTACTTC.

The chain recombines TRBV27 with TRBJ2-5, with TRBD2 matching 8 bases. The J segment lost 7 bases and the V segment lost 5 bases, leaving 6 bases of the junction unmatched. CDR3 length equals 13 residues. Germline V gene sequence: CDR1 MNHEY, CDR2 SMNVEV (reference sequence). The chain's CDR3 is CASSPREGRTQYF. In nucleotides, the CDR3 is TGTGCCAGCAGTCCACGGGAGGGGAGGACCCAGTACTTC.

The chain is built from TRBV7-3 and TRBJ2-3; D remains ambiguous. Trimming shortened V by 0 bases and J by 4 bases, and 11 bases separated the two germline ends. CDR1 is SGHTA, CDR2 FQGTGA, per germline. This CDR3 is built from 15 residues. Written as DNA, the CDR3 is TGTGCCAGCAGCTTAACGGGCCTAGGGCCAGATACGCAGTATTTT. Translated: CASSLTGLGPDTQYF.

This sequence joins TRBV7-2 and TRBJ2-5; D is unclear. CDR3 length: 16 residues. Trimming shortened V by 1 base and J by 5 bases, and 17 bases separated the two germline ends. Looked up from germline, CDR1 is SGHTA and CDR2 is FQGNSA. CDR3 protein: CASSLEASVLSETQYF. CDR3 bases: TGTGCCAGCAGCTTAGAGGCCAGTGTTCTTTCTGAGACCCAGTACTTC.

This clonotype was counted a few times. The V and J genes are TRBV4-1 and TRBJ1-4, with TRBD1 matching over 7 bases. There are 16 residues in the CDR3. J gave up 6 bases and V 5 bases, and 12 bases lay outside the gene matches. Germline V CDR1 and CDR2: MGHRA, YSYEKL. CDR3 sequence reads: CASSSWPRGKDEKLFF. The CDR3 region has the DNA TGCGCCAGCAGCTCCTGGCCCAGGGGGAAAGATGAAAAACTGTTTTTT.

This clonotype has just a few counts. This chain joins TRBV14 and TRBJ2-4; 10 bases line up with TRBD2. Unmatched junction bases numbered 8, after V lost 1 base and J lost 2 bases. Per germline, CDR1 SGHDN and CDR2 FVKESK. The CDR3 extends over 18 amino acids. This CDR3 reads CASSQGASGRPTKNIQYF. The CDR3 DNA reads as TGTGCCAGCAGCCAAGGTGCTAGCGGGAGACCGACCAAAAACATTCAGTACTTC.

The CDR3 DNA follows: TGTGCCAGCAGCTTTCGGCAGGGGGCTTATGGCTACACCTTC. The encoded protein is CASSFRQGAYGYTF. The chain employs TRBV7-8 and TRBJ1-2, with 8 positions matching TRBD1. CDR1 and CDR2 from the germline V gene are SGHVS and FQNEAQ. This CDR3 comprises 14 residues. J lost 5 bases, V lost 3 bases, and 5 bases had no gene match.

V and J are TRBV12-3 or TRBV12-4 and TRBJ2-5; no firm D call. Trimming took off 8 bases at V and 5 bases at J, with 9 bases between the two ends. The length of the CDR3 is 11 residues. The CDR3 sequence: CASGPTETQYF. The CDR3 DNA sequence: TGTGCCAGCGGTCCGACGGAGACCCAGTACTTC.

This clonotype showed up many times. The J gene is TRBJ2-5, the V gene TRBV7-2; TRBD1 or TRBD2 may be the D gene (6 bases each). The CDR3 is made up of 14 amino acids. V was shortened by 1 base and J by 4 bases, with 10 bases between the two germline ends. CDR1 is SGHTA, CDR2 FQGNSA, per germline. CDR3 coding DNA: TGTGCCAGCAGCTTAGTCGGGGGCGGAGAGACCCAGTACTTC. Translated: CASSLVGGGETQYF.

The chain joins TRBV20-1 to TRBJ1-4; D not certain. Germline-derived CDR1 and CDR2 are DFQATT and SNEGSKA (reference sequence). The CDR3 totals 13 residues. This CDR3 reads CSALDVTNEKLFF. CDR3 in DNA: TGCAGCGCTTTGGACGTTACAAATGAAAAACTGTTTTTT.

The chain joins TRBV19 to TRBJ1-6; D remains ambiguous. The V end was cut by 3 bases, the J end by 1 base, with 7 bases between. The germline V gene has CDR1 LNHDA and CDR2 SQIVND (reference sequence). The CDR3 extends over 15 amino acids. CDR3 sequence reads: CASSITDSYNSPLHF. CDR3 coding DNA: TGTGCCAGTAGTATCACAGATTCCTATAATTCACCCCTCCACTTT.

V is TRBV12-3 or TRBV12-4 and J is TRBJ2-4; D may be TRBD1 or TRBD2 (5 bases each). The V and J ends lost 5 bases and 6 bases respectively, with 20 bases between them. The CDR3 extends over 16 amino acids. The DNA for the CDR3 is TGTGCCAGCAGTCCCCGCAGGGAGCTAGCTGGAAACATTCAGTACTTC. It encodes CASSPRRELAGNIQYF.

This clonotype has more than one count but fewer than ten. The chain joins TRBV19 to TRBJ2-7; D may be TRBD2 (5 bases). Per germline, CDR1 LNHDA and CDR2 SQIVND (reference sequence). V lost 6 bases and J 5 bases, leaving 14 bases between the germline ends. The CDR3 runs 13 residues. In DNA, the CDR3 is TGTGCCAGTAGAGGGCAGGAGGACGACGAGCAGTACGTC. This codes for CASRGQEDDEQYV.

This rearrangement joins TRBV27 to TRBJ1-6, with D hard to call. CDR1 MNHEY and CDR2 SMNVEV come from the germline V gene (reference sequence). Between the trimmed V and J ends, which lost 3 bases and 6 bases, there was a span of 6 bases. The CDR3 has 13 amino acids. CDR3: CASSFAPNSPLHF. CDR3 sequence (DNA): TGTGCCAGCAGTTTCGCACCTAATTCACCCCTCCACTTT.

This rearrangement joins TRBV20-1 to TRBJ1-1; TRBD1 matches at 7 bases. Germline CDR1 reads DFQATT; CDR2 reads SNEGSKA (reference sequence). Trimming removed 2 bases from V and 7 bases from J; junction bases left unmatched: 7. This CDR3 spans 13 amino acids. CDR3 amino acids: CSARTGEPGEAFF. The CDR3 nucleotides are TGCAGTGCTAGAACAGGGGAACCCGGTGAAGCTTTCTTT.